This T cell receptor (beta chain) derives from a study of T cell responses to AZD1222 COVID-19 vaccine. Findings and caveats of the study: Sampled repertoires all dated from after the peak T cell response. The donors showed a predominance of white British ancestry and of females, with possible underestimation of clonal diversity. Among vaccine-associated CD4 TCRs, coverage spanned spike, with dominance at 160-218 and 743-854. Spike-specific TCR breadth and depth were elevated following two AZD1222 doses.

This table comes from immunoSEQ multiplex PCR, and its TCRdb copy is limited to in-frame clones, with some not included. The table includes some 170,000 clones, approximately 88% detected once. The CDR3 length is 16 residues. V was trimmed by 1 base and J by 0 bases, leaving 11 bases between them. CDR1 is SGHVS and CDR2 is FNYEAQ in the germline V gene. A remark on this clone: The antigen remains unidentified.

Sample: peripheral blood, taken on day 0 of AZD1222 vaccination. The receptor's source is an adult in good health. The chain links TRBV7-6 to TRBJ2-3, with D unclear. The DNA for the CDR3 is TGTGCCAGCAGCTTAGATATAGGCATTAGCACAGATACGCAGTATTTT. It encodes CASSLDIGISTDTQYF.